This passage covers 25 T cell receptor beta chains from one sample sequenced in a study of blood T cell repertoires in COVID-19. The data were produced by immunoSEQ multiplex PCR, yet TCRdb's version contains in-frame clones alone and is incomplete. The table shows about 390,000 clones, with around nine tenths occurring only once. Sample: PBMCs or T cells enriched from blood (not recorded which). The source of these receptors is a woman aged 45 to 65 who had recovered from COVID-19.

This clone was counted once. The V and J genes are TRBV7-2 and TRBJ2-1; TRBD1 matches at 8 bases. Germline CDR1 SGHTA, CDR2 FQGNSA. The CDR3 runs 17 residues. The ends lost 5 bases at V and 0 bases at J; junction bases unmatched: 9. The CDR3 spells CASSLLWTGFSYNEQFF. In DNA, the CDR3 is TGTGCCAGCAGCCTACTCTGGACAGGGTTCTCCTACAATGAGCAGTTCTTC.

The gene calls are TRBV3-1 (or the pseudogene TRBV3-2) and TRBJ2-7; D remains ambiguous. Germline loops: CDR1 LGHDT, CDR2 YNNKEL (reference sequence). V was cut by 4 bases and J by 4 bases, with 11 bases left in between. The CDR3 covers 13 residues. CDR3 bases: TGTGCCAGCAGCCCGAGCTTGAGTTACGAGCAGTACTTC. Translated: CASSPSLSYEQYF.

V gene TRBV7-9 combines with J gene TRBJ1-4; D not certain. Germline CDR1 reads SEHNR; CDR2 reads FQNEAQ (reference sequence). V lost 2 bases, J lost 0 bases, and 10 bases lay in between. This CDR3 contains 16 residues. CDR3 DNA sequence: TGTGCCAGCAGCTTATATGAGGGATCAACTAATGAAAAACTGTTTTTT. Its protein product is CASSLYEGSTNEKLFF.

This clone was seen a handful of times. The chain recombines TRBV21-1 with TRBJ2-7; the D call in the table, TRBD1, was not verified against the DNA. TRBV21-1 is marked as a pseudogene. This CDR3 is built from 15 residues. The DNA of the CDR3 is TGTGCCAGCAGCAAATGTGCCAGGGCTACAGGGGAGCAGTACTTC. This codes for CASSKCARATGEQYF.

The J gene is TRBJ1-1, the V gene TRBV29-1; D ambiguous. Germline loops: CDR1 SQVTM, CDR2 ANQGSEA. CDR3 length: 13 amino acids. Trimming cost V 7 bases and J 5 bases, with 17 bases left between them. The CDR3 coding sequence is TGCAGCGCCGCGGGCGTGTCGAGAACTGAAGCTTTCTTT. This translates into CSAAGVSRTEAFF.

The CDR3: CASSRTRGDYTF. The CDR3 region has the DNA TGTGCCAGCAGCCGTACCCGGGGGGACTACACCTTC. The chain employs TRBV28 and TRBJ1-2, with D maybe TRBD1 (5 bases). The CDR3 is 12 amino acids. Per germline, CDR1 MDHEN and CDR2 SYDVKM. The V gene lost 6 bases and the J gene lost 10 bases, with 15 bases spanning the gap.

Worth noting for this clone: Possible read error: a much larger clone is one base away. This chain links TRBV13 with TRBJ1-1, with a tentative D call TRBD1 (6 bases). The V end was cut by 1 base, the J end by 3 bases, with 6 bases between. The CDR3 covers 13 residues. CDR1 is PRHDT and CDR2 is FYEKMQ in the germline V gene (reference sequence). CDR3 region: CASSLDRDTEAFF. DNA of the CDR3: TGTGCCAGCAGCTTAGACAGGGACACTGAAGCTTTCTTT.

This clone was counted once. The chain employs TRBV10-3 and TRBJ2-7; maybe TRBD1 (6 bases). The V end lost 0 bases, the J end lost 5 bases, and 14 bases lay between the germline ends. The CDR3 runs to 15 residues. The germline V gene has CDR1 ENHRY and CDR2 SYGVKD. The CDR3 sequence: CAISESPGEVDEQYF. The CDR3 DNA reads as TGTGCCATCAGTGAGTCTCCAGGGGAAGTTGACGAGCAGTACTTC.

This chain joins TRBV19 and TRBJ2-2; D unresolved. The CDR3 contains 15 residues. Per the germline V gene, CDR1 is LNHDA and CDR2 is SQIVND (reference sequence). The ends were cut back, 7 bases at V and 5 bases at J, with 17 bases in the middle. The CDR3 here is CASTFPGLPTGELFF. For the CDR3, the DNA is TGTGCCAGTACTTTTCCGGGTCTTCCGACCGGGGAGCTGTTTTTT.

The CDR3 protein is CSASSNHNQPQHF. The CDR3 nucleotides are TGCAGTGCTAGTAGCAATCACAATCAGCCCCAGCATTTT. This chain links TRBV20-1 with TRBJ1-5; the D is unclear. The CDR3 spans 13 residues. Per the germline V gene, CDR1 is DFQATT and CDR2 is SNEGSKA (reference sequence). Trimming stripped 3 bases from V and 3 bases from J, with 9 bases between.

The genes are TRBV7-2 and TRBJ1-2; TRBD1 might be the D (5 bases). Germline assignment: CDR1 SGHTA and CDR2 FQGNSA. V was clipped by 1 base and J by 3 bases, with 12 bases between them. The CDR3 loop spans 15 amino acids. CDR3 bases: TGTGCCAGCAGCTTAGACGCAGGGCCCTACTATGGCTACACCTTC. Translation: CASSLDAGPYYGYTF.

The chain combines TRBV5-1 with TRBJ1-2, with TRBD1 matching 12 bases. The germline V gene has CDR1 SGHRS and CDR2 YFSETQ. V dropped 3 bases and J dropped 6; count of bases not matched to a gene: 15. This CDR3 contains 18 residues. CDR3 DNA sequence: TGCGCCAGCAGCTGGACGACCGGGACAGGGGGCCTGTGGAATGGCTACACCTTC. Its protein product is CASSWTTGTGGLWNGYTF.

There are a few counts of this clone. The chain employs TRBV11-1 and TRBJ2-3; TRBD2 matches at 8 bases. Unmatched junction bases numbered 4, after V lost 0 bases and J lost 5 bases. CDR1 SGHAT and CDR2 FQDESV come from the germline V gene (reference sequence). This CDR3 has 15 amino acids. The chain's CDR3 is CASSLASGAGDTQYF. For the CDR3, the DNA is TGTGCCAGCAGCTTAGCTAGCGGGGCGGGAGATACGCAGTATTTT.

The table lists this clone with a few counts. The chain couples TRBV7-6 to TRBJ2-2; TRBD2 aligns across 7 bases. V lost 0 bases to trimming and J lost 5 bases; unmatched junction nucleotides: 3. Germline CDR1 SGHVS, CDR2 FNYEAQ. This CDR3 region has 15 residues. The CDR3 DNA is TGTGCCAGCAGCTTAGCTGAGGGAGGGACCGGGGAGCTGTTTTTT. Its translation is CASSLAEGGTGELFF.

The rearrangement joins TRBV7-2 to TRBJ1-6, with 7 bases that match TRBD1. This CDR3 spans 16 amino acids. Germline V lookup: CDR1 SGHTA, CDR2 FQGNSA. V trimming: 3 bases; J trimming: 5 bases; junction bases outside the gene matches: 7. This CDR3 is CASSLRTGPNNSPLHF. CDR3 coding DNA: TGTGCCAGCAGCTTGCGGACAGGCCCGAATAATTCACCCCTCCACTTT.

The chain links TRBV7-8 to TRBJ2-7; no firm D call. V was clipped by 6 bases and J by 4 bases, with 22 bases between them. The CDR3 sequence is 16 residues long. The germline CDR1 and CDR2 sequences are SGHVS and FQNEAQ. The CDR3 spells CASSSITDKTAYEQYF. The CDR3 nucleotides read TGTGCCAGCAGTTCTATAACCGACAAAACCGCTTACGAGCAGTACTTC.

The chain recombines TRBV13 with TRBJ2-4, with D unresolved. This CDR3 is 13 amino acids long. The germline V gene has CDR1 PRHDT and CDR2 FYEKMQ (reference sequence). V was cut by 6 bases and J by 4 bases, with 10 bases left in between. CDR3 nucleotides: TGTGCCAGCAGTCACGGGTGGAAAAACATTCAGTACTTC. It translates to CASSHGWKNIQYF.

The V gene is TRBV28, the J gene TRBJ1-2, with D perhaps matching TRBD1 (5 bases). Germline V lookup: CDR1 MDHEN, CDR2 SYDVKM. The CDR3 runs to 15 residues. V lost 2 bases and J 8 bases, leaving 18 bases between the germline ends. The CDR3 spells CASSLMPGEFGGYTF. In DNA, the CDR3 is TGTGCCAGCAGTTTAATGCCGGGGGAGTTCGGGGGCTACACCTTC.

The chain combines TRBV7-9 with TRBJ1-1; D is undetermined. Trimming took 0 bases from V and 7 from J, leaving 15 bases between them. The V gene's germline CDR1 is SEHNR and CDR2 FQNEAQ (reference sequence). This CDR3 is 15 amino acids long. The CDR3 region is CASSLADPGEGEAFF. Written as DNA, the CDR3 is TGTGCCAGCAGCTTAGCTGACCCTGGAGAGGGTGAAGCTTTCTTT.

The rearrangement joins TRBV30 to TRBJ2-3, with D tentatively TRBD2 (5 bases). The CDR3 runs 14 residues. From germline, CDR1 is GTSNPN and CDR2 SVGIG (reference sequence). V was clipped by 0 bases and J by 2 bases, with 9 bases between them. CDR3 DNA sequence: TGTGCCTGGAGTGTTCGCCTAGCCACAGATACGCAGTATTTT. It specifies CAWSVRLATDTQYF.

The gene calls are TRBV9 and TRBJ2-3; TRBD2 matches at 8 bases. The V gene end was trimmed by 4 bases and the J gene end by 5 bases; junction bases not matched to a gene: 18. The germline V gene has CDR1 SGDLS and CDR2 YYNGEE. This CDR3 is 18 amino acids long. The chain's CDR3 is CASSQTPDGRGVQDTQYF. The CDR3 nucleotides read TGTGCCAGCAGCCAAACTCCAGACGGGCGGGGGGTGCAAGATACGCAGTATTTT.

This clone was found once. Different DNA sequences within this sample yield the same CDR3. CDR3 in DNA: TGTGCCAGCAGCTTGGACAGGGGCGGCTATGGCTACACCTTC. This translates into CASSLDRGGYGYTF. The chain carries TRBV7-2 and TRBJ1-2; 9 bases agree with TRBD1. After removal of 3 bases from V and 4 bases from J, the junction contained 3 bases not matched to a gene. The CDR3 consists of 14 residues. Germline V gene lookup returns CDR1 SGHTA and CDR2 FQGNSA.

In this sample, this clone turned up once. CDR3 sequence: CAWSRLAGGWNEQFF. DNA for the CDR3: TGTGCCTGGAGCCGACTAGCGGGGGGTTGGAATGAGCAGTTCTTC. The gene calls are TRBV30 and TRBJ2-1, with 13 nucleotides matching TRBD2. The germline gives CDR1 GTSNPN, CDR2 SVGIG (reference sequence). This CDR3 has 15 residues. Trimming at V came to 3 bases and at J to 7 bases, leaving 6 bases not matched to a gene. The variable domain in full, with the rest retrieved from reference TRBV30 and TRBJ2-1, is SQTIHQWPATLVQPVGSPLSLECTVEGTSNPNLYWYRQAAGRGLQLLFYSVGIGQISSEVPQNLSASRPQDRQFILSSKKLLLSDSGFYLCAWSRLAGGWNEQFFGPGTRLTVL.

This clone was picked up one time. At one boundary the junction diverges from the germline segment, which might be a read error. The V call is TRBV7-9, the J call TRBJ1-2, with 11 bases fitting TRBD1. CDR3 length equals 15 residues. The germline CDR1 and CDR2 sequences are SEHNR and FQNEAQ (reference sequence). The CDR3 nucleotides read TGTGCCAGCAGCTTAGGGACAGGGGGCGAAAATGGTTACACCTTC. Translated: CASSLGTGGENGYTF.

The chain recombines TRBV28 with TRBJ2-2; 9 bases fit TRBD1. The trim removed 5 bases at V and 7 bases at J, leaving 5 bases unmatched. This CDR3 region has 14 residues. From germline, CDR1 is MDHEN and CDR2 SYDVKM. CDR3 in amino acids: CASSLTGGIGELFF. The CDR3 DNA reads TGTGCCAGCAGTCTGACAGGGGGTATCGGGGAGCTGTTTTTT.